The TCR beta chain described here comes from a study of OX40 agonist ivuxolimab in advanced cancers. Study context: Every 2 weeks, patients received ivuxolimab intravenously, dosed at 0.01 to 10 mg/kg.

Some clones are missing from TCRdb's copy, which holds only in-frame ones; the method was immunoSEQ multiplex PCR. The table lists more than 80,000 clones, around 86% of them singletons. CDR1 is GTSNPN, CDR2 SVGIG, per germline (reference sequence). V was clipped by 7 bases and J by 3 bases, with 13 bases between them. This CDR3 contains 12 residues. As for this clone: No antigen is known for it.

Study-level points and caveats: Within 6 weeks, CD4+ and CD8+ blood T cells expanded clonally at 0.1 to 3.0 mg/kg.

The source of this sequence is an adult with an advanced solid tumor such as melanoma, head and neck, liver or kidney cancer. The J gene is TRBJ2-7, the V gene TRBV30, with a weak D call TRBD2 (6 bases). Sequences were derived from CD4+ or CD8+ T cells sorted from blood, sampled in a trial of the OX40 agonist ivuxolimab. The CDR3 sequence: CAYRTTVYEQYF. CDR3 coding DNA: TGTGCCTACAGGACTACCGTCTACGAGCAGTACTTC.